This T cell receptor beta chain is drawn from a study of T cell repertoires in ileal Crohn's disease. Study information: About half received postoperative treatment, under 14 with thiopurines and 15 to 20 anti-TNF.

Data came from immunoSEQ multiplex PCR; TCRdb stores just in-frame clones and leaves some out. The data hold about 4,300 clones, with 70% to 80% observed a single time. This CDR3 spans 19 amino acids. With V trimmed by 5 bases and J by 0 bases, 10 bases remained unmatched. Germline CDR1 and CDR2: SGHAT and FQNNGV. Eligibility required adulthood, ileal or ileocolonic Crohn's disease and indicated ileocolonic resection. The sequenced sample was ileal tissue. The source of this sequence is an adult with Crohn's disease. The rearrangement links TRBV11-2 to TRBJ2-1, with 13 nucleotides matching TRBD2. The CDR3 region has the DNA TGTGCCAGCAGCCCAAGACTAGCGGGGGGCCTGAGCTCCTACAATGAGCAGTTCTTC. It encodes CASSPRLAGGLSSYNEQFF.